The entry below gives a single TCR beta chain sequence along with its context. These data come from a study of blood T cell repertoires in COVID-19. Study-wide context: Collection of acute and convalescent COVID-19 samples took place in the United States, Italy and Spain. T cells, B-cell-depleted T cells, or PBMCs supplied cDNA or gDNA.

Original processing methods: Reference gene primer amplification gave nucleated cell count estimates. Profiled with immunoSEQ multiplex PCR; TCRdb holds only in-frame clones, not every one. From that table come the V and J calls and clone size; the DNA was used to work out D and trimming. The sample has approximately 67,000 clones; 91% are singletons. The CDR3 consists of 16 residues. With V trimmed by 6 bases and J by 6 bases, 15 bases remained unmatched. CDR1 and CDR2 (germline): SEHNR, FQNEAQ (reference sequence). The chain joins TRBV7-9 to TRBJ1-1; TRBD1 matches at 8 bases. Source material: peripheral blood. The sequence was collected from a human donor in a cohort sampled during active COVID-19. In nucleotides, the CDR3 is TGTGCCAGCAGTCCAAGGGAGGACAGGGTTTTTGCTGAAGCTTTCTTT. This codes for CASSPREDRVFAEAFF. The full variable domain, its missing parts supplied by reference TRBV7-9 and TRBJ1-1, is DTGVSQNPRHKITKRGQNVTFRCDPISEHNRLYWYRQTLGQGPEFLTYFQNEAQLEKSRLLSDRFSAERPKGSFSTLEIQRTEQGDSAMYLCASSPREDRVFAEAFFGQGTRLTVV.